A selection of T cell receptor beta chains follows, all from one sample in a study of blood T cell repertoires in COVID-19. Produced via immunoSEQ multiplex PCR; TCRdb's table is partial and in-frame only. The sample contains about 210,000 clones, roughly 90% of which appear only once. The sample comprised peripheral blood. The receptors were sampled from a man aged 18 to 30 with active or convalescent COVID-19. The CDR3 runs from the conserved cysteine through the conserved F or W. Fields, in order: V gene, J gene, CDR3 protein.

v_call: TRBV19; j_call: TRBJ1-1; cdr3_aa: CASRGDPGTGEYMNTEAFF
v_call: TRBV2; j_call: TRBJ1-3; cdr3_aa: CASRRPTSGNTIYF
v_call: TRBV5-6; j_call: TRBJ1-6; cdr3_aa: CASSLGRSNSPLHF
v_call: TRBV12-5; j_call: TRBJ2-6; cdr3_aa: CASGWDRGPGANVLTF
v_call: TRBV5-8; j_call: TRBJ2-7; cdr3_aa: CASSLKGRTGTYEQYF
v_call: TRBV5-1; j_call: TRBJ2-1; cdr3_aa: CASRRSGDEQFF
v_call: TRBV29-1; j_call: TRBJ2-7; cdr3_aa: CSVGQGANEQYF
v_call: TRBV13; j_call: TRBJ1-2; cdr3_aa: CASSLGTSGESKYGYTF
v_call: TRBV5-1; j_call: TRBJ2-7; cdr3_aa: CASSLRVSPRNEQYF
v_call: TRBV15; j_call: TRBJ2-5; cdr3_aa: CATSRDPGGRETQYF
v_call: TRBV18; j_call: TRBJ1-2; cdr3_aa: CASSPPSSGAYGYTF
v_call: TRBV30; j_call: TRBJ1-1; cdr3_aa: CAWREPGNTEAFF
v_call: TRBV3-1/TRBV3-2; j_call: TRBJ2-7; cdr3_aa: CASSVGLAGVAYEQYF
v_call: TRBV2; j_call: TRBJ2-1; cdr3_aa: CASSALQGILSNEQFF
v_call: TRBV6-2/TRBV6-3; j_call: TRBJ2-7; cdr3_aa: CASSYRSGVPLEQYF
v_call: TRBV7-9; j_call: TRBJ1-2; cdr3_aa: CASSPTTGLNYGYTF
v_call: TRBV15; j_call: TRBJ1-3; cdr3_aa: CATSRVISGNTIYF
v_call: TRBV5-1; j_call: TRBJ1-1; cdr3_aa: CASSEDGTANTEAFF
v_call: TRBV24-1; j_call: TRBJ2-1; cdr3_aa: CATSDGGTSGRDEQFF
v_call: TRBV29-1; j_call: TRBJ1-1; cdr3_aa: CSVDGETGTEAFF
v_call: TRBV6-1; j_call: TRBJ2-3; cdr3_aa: CASRIETGDTQYF
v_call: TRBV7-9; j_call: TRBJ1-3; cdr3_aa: CACSGGTLGNTIYF
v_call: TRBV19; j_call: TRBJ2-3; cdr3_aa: CASKPSGSGPDTQYF
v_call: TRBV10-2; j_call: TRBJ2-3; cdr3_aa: CASSGLAGTDTQYF
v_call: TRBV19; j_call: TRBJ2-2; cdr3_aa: CASRTEENTGELFF
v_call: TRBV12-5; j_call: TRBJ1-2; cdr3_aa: CASGLAPSYGYTF
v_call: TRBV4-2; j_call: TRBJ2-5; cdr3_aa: CASSQRDRNQETQYF
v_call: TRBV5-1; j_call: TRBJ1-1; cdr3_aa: CASSQDRGFSGTEAFF
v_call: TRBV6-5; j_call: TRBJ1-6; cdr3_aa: CASNLPTDNSPLHF
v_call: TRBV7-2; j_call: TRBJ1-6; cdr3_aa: CASSPTGEVDNSPLHF
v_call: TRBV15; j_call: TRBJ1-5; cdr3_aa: CATSARGLNQPQHF
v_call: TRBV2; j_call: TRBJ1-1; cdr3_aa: CASRTGHRAFF
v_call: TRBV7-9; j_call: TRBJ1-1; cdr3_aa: CASSSRTGVSTEAFF
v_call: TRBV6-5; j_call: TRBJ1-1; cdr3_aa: CASIKTGLGTEAFF
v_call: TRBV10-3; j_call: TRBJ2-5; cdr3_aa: CAISESSQETQYF
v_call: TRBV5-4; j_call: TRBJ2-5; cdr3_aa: CASSGEGKETQYF
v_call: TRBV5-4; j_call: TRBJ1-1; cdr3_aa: CASSIGDRLRNTEAFF
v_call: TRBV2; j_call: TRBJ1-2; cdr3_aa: CASRTPRVLGGYGYTF
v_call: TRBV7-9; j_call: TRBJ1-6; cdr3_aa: CASSPGGPQALHF
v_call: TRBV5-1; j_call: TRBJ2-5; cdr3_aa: CASSSGTGTQETQYF
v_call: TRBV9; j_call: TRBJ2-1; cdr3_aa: CASSKLALSYNEQFF
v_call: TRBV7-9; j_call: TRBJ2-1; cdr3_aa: CASSQRGNEQFF
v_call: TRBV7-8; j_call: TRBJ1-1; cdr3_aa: CASSLEGQLTEAFF
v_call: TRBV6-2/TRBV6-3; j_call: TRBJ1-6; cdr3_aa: CASSPGTGGNSPLHF
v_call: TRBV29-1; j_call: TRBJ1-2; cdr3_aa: CSVEPGAGGSGYTF
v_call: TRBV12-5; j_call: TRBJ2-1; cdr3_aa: CASGLVVFGNEQFF
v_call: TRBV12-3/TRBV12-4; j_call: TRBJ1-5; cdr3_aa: CASSEAFYQPQHF
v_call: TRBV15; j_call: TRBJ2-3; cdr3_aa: CATSRTGTGAADTQYF
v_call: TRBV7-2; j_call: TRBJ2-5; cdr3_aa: CASSSGLAVETQYF
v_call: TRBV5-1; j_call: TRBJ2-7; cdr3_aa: CASSLVGFSYEQYF
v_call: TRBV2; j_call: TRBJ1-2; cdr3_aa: CASSERGAYGYTF
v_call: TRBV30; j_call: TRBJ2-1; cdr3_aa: CAWTREDSYNEQFF
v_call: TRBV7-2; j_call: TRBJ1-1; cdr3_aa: CASTPGAVNTEAFF
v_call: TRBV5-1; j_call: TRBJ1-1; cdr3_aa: CASSLAGATEAFF
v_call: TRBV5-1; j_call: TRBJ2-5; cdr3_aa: CASSIGLAGGQETQYF
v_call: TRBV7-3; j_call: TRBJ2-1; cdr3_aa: CASSLRPGTSAINEQFF
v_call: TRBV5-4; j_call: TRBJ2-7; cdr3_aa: CASSLGVSGGSSYEQYF